The 14 T cell receptor beta chains listed next were all sequenced from one sample in a study of shared clonotypes between healthy human individuals (dated by TCRdb to the early 2020s). Libraries came from the immunoSEQ multiplex PCR assay. TCRdb provides this immuneACCESS table in a form limited to in-frame rearrangements. Some clones are lacking; in checked studies, under half of them reflect an unresolved V gene, and why the rest are absent is not known. Recorded for this sample are 2.3 million or so clones; approximately 93% of them occurred a single time. Jointly, the top ten make up about 0.39% of the sample. Sequencing used naive CD4+ T cells from PBMCs. Read against the paper, the sample's cell subset or site label means: CD45RA+ positively selected. Every receptor here comes from a man between 18 and 29 years old in good health. Some clones in this sample may be carry-over from other donors' samples.

The table lists this clone with a few counts. V usage is TRBV28 and J usage is TRBJ1-1; weak D call: TRBD1 (5 bases). CDR3 length equals 14 residues. Trimming left V 7 bases short and J 11 bases short, with 23 bases between. Looked up from germline, CDR1 is MDHEN and CDR2 is SYDVKM. The CDR3 DNA sequence: TGTGCCAGCACCAGGCGGGGGAGTATCGTCTGGGCTTTCTTT. Amino acid sequence: CASTRRGSIVWAFF.

The chain combines TRBV28 with TRBJ1-5; maybe TRBD1 (6 bases). CDR1 and CDR2 from the germline V gene are MDHEN and SYDVKM. The CDR3 spans 17 residues. The germline V and J ends were trimmed by 5 bases and 3 bases, with 20 bases remaining between them. In DNA, the CDR3 is TGTGCCAGCAGTCCAGGGGTGGACAGTCGACACAATCAGCCCCAGCATTTT. It encodes CASSPGVDSRHNQPQHF.

V usage is TRBV30 and J usage is TRBJ2-1, with 15 bases aligning to TRBD2. CDR3 length: 17 amino acids. The germline V gene has CDR1 GTSNPN and CDR2 SVGIG (reference sequence). Germline trimming cut 4 bases from V and 0 bases from J; bases unmatched to any gene: 4. The CDR3, as DNA: TGTGCCTGGAAAGGGACTAGCGGGAGGCACTCCTACAATGAGCAGTTCTTC. This codes for CAWKGTSGRHSYNEQFF.

The DNA of the CDR3 is TGTGCCAGTCACCCGGGACTTTACCGAAACACCATATATTTT. It codes for CASHPGLYRNTIYF. The gene calls are TRBV19 and TRBJ1-3; D is perhaps TRBD1 (5 bases). Trimming stripped 8 bases from V and 5 bases from J, with 16 bases between. The CDR3 contains 14 residues. Germline values: CDR1 LNHDA, CDR2 SQIVND (reference sequence).

This clone was observed a few times. The chain has TRBV9 and TRBJ1-5; no clear D. This CDR3 has 15 amino acids. Germline V lookup: CDR1 SGDLS, CDR2 YYNGEE. Trimming took 0 bases from V and 4 from J, leaving 11 bases between them. CDR3 protein: CASSVGSQFNQPQHF. CDR3 bases: TGTGCCAGCAGCGTAGGAAGTCAGTTTAATCAGCCCCAGCATTTT. Full variable domain (remainder filled in from reference TRBV9 and TRBJ1-5): DSGVTQTPKHLITATGQRVTLRCSPRSGDLSVYWYQQSLDQGLQFLIQYYNGEERAKGNILERFSAQQFPDLHSELNLSSLELGDSALYFCASSVGSQFNQPQHFGDGTRLSIL.

The genes are TRBV18 and TRBJ2-3, with D tentatively TRBD1 (5 bases). Trimming cost V 4 bases and J 2 bases, with 13 bases left between them. The CDR3 spans 15 residues. Per the germline V gene, CDR1 is KGHSH and CDR2 is LQKENI. The DNA of the CDR3 is TGTGCCAGCTCACGTGGCAGGGCCACCACAGATACGCAGTATTTT. Protein: CASSRGRATTDTQYF.

This chain uses TRBV19 with TRBJ1-2, with 8 bases lining up with TRBD1. The CDR3 has 12 amino acids. CDR1 and CDR2 from the germline V gene are LNHDA and SQIVND (reference sequence). V shed 9 bases and J 3 bases; nucleotides not matched to a gene: 3. The CDR3 sequence is CASTTGDYGYTF. The CDR3 DNA is TGTGCCAGCACGACAGGGGACTATGGCTACACCTTC.

The gene calls are TRBV11-2 and TRBJ2-7; 7 nucleotides match TRBD1. J gave up 0 bases and V 2 bases, and 10 bases lay outside the gene matches. Germline CDR1 is SGHAT and CDR2 is FQNNGV. There are 17 residues in the CDR3. The CDR3 nucleotides are TGTGCCAGCAGCTTACTACAGGGGTTCCCACACTCCTACGAGCAGTACTTC. This codes for CASSLLQGFPHSYEQYF.

V is TRBV20-1 and J is TRBJ2-1, with D possibly TRBD2 on 5 matching bases. From germline, CDR1 is DFQATT and CDR2 SNEGSKA (reference sequence). The CDR3 consists of 11 residues. The ends were cut back, 8 bases at V and 10 bases at J, with 15 bases in the middle. In DNA form, the CDR3 reads TGCAGTACGGGGAAATTGGGGGAGCAGTTCTTC. Translation: CSTGKLGEQFF.

The chain has TRBV15 and TRBJ2-5, with D hard to call. Trimming pared 0 bases from V and 5 bases from J, leaving 22 bases between. The CDR3 has 18 amino acids. Germline CDR1 LNHNV, CDR2 YYDKDF (reference sequence). The CDR3 coding sequence is TGTGCCACCAGCAGAGATGCCGTCCGAGCCCGCAGTGTGGAGACCCAGTACTTC. It is translated as CATSRDAVRARSVETQYF.

This clone has a handful of counts. This chain joins TRBV29-1 and TRBJ1-1, with D perhaps matching TRBD1 (5 bases). The CDR3 is 14 amino acids. Trimming took off 4 bases at V and 1 base at J, with 13 bases between the two ends. CDR1 and CDR2 from the germline V gene are SQVTM and ANQGSEA. The CDR3 DNA is TGCAGCGTTGGTCTACAGGCGAAGAACACTGAAGCTTTCTTT. This gives the protein CSVGLQAKNTEAFF.

V usage is TRBV7-2 and J usage is TRBJ2-1; no clear D gene. The length of the CDR3 is 14 residues. Germline-derived CDR1 and CDR2 are SGHTA and FQGNSA. The ends were cut back, 3 bases at V and 8 bases at J, with 14 bases in the middle. The CDR3 spells CASSLSASRYEQFF. The DNA for the CDR3 is TGTGCCAGCAGCTTGTCTGCCTCCAGATATGAGCAGTTCTTC.

The chain links TRBV4-2 to TRBJ2-7, with D unclear. CDR1 LGHNA and CDR2 YNFKEQ come from the germline V gene. V lost 5 bases to trimming and J lost 6 bases, with 8 bases between them. This CDR3 has 11 amino acids. The CDR3 loop is CASSLGTEQYF. DNA for the CDR3: TGTGCCAGCAGCTTAGGTACCGAGCAGTACTTC.

The gene calls are TRBV28 and TRBJ2-3, with a possible D match to TRBD2 (6 bases). The CDR3 loop spans 15 amino acids. CDR1 and CDR2 (germline): MDHEN, SYDVKM. V shed 4 bases and J shed 5 bases, with 16 bases lying between them. In nucleotides, the CDR3 is TGTGCCAGCAGTTCTCCCGGGACTCGACGAGATACGCAGTATTTT. This codes for CASSSPGTRRDTQYF.